The 3 T cell receptor beta chains below were found in one sample sequenced in a study of Ad26.COV2.S vaccination and SARS-CoV-2 variants (dated by TCRdb to the early 2020s). What this sample's treatment or condition label stands for: about 20 received Ad26.COV2.S at low or high dose, single or two shots; 5 received placebo; per-sample allocation not given. For vaccine and placebo recipients, the sequenced repertoires came from samples collected on day 63 after the first injection. Receptor libraries were prepared by the immunoSEQ multiplex PCR assay. The immuneACCESS repertoire file appears here via TCRdb, limited to in-frame rearrangements. These files lack a portion of the clones; in checked studies, under half of the deficit traces to unresolved V genes, and the cause of the others is not known. The sample table holds approximately 400,000 clones, of which roughly four fifths were seen once. Of the sample, about 8% is held by the ten largest clones.

The material was peripheral blood, obtained in a trial of Ad26.COV2.S vaccine versus placebo. The receptors shown here come from a person aged 18-60 years who received the Ad26.COV2.S COVID-19 vaccine or a placebo.

As to this clone: Other DNA sequences in this specimen translate into the identical CDR3. This chain joins TRBV7-9 and TRBJ2-1; maybe TRBD1 (6 bases). V shed 5 bases and J shed 5 bases, with 10 bases lying between them. This CDR3 spans 13 amino acids. Germline CDR1 is SEHNR and CDR2 is FQNEAQ (reference sequence). The CDR3 nucleotides read TGTGCCAGCAGCCTGGGACAAAACAATGAGCAGTTCTTC. Translating gives CASSLGQNNEQFF.

Written as DNA, the CDR3 is TGTGCCAGTAGTATCCCTAGCGGGGTAAATGAGCAGTTCTTC. Amino acids: CASSIPSGVNEQFF. The gene calls are TRBV19 and TRBJ2-1; 9 bases fit TRBD2. Trimming removed 3 bases from V and 7 bases from J; junction bases left unmatched: 4. The V gene's germline CDR1 is LNHDA and CDR2 SQIVND (reference sequence). The CDR3 consists of 14 residues.

This clone appeared once. Here the CDR3 DNA reads TGTGCCAGCAGCTTATGGACAGGCGTCTGGAGCAATCAGCCCCAGCATTTT. Residues: CASSLWTGVWSNQPQHF. The chain combines TRBV7-2 with TRBJ1-5, with 7 positions matching TRBD1. The CDR3 is 17 amino acids. Unmatched junction bases numbered 8, after V lost 2 bases and J lost 1 base. Germline CDR1 SGHTA, CDR2 FQGNSA.